This T cell receptor (beta chain) originates from a study of OX40 agonist ivuxolimab in advanced cancers. Background on the whole study: The costimulatory receptor OX40 (CD134) was targeted by ivuxolimab, a fully human IgG2 agonistic monoclonal antibody. Intravenous ivuxolimab was administered to patients every 2 weeks at six dose levels: 0.01, 0.1, 0.3, 1.5, 3 and 10 mg/kg. Among the roughly 52 dose-escalation patients, around 20 had hepatocellular carcinoma, around 15 melanoma, 9 renal cell carcinoma and 9 head and neck cancer. In the dose-escalation cohort, around four fifths of patients were male, and the mean age was around 60 years, with a range of roughly 23 to 85. Patients were allowed to have had prior anti-PD-1, anti-PD-L1 or anti-CTLA-4 therapy, and roughly 40% of the dose-escalation patients had been treated with checkpoint inhibitors. Partial responses were achieved by three dose-escalation patients, of whom one had hepatocellular carcinoma and two had cutaneous melanoma. Peripheral TCRbeta sequencing aimed to test whether ivuxolimab altered TCR sequence diversity and caused clonal T-cell expansion. The paper covers the monotherapy dose-escalation part of the phase I ivuxolimab trial, which included N ≈ 57 patients.

The study at large found these results: The antigen specificity of the clonally expanded peripheral T cells was not determined. In the 0.1-3.0 mg/kg groups, partial responders were among the patients with the lowest normalized peripheral clonal expansion, particularly in CD8+ T cells. After ivuxolimab, expanded clones were on average more numerous among CD8+ T cells than among CD4+ T cells. At doses of 0.1 to 3.0 mg/kg, clonal expansion of both CD4+ and CD8+ blood T cells was observed from baseline to week 6. Low levels of normalized T-cell clonal expansion were also seen in some nonresponding patients.

The trial excluded patients who had a history of autoimmune disease or who were on systemic immunosuppression. Peripheral blood for TCR sequencing was drawn from every dose cohort at baseline, at cycle 4 day 1 and at cycle 7 day 1. The samples were drawn from a first-in-human, open-label, multicenter phase I dose-escalation trial of ivuxolimab. Adults with locally advanced or metastatic head and neck squamous cell, hepatocellular, melanoma or renal cell carcinoma were enrolled in the trial. Before TCR sequencing, CD4+ T cells and CD8+ T cells from peripheral blood were sorted into separate populations. As for this clone: What antigen it recognizes has not been identified. Base qualities are not recorded, but no much larger clone differs from it by a single base.

To sequence the TCRbeta CDR3 region, genomic DNA was isolated from the sorted cells. The immunoSEQ Assay was used for sequencing of TCRbeta CDR3 regions. In TCRdb, the immuneACCESS table is reduced to in-frame sequences with V and J assigned. These tables do not hold every clone; where another copy was compared, an unresolved V gene accounts for under half, and the others remain unexplained. Here the sample has roughly 100,000 clones; 93% occur a single time. The ten largest make up about 0.24% of the sample. Sequencing used CD4+ or CD8+ T cells sorted from blood, obtained in a trial of the OX40 agonist ivuxolimab. The TCR originated in an adult with an advanced solid tumor such as melanoma, head and neck, liver or kidney cancer.

Here the CDR3 is given as CASSLKKAASTDTQYF. The DNA sequence is given as TGTGCCAGCAGCTTAAAAAAAGCGGCTAGCACAGATACGCAGTATTTT. This chain joins TRBV7-3 to TRBJ2-3; the D region possibly corresponds to TRBD2 (5 bases align). The CDR3 covers 16 residues, taking in both the cysteine and the phenylalanine. Kept here is only the CDR3 DNA, which spans 48 bases and is read in frame from base 1. CDR1 and CDR2 were assigned from the germline V gene as SGHTA and FQGTGA. V drops 1 base and J drops 0 bases, leaving 11 bases in between.